This record looks at one T cell receptor (beta chain) sequence and its context. This specimen belongs to a study of cytomegalovirus exposure and HLA in healthy donors. CDR3 length: 19 residues. Trimming cost V 1 base and J 8 bases; bases outside gene matches: 15. CDR1 and CDR2 from the germline V gene are SGHNT and YENEEA. TCRdb keeps only in-frame clones here, not all; method: immunoSEQ multiplex PCR. The table lists around 140,000 clones, roughly 87% of them singletons. The receptor comes from a man aged 18 to 29 in good health and CMV-seropositive. Sequenced sample: PBMCs. The V and J genes are TRBV11-3 and TRBJ2-1; the match to TRBD2 covers 12 bases. In nucleotides, the CDR3 is TGTGCCAGCAGCTTAGGGAGTAGGAGACTAGCGGGAGCAAGAGATGAGCAGTTCTTC. Protein: CASSLGSRRLAGARDEQFF.